A selection of T cell receptor beta chains follows, all from one sample in a study of ipilimumab plus nivolumab after autologous stem cell transplantation. The assay was immunoSEQ multiplex PCR, and TCRdb's table has in-frame clones only and misses some. The table records approximately 5,000 clones, about 80% of them present only once. Sequences were derived from PBMCs, sampled in a trial of ipilimumab plus nivolumab as post-transplant consolidation. Every receptor here comes from a male donor with multiple myeloma. CDR3s include the opening cysteine and the closing phenylalanine or tryptophan. Each record gives: J gene, V gene, CDR3 protein.

TRBJ1-2	TRBV30	CAWSTGQGASGYTF
TRBJ1-1	TRBV6-4	CASSEQDNTEAFF
TRBJ1-5	TRBV28	CASSLGTGLNQPQHF
TRBJ1-2	TRBV30	CAWSEDVGYTF
TRBJ1-4	TRBV29-1	CSVGGREKLFF
TRBJ2-3	TRBV6-5	CASSRQGGTDTQYF
TRBJ2-3	TRBV11-2	CASSSGGTTDTQYF
TRBJ1-1	TRBV6-5	CASTRVQGFTEAFF
TRBJ1-4	TRBV30	CAWRGGGNEKLFF
TRBJ1-4	TRBV6-5	CASRPERDGQNFF